This TCR beta chain was retrieved from a study of cytomegalovirus exposure and HLA in healthy donors. The CDR3 covers 15 residues. V was cut by 0 bases and J by 4 bases, with 15 bases left in between. Germline V gene lookup returns CDR1 SQVTM and CDR2 ANQGSEA. 13 Jbeta primers and 60 Vbeta primers were used for the PCR. The table came from immunoSEQ multiplex PCR; TCRdb's copy has only in-frame clones and leaves some out. The sample lists over 75,000 clones; 60% to 85% were seen once. The material sequenced was PBMCs. This rearrangement joins TRBV29-1 to TRBJ1-2, with D perhaps matching TRBD1 (6 bases). This sequence was found in a man between 60 and 70 years old in good health and CMV-seropositive. CDR3 residues: CSVEDPGEGGYGYTF. The CDR3 DNA reads TGCAGCGTTGAAGATCCGGGGGAGGGGGGCTATGGCTACACCTTC.